A few counts support the clone carrying this T cell receptor beta chain. The antigen is unknown. Donors were systemically healthy Caucasian individuals from Russia aged roughly 6 to 90 years. Donors each provided 8 to 10 milliliters of peripheral blood. At least 6 million PBMCs were isolated per sample. A J-beta primer mix and a sample-barcoded 5' primer were used in a second PCR of about 7 to 12 cycles. From the 5' RACE reads, TCRdb called clonotypes with MiXCR, one entry per CDR3 protein. The sample lists more than 650,000 distinct CDR3 sequences; roughly 50% were seen once. Trimming cost V 2 bases and J 4 bases; bases outside gene matches: 8. There are 16 residues in the CDR3. Germline CDR1 reads MNHNY; CDR2 reads SVGAGI (reference sequence). This sample is drawn from a study of blood T cells in healthy people across ages. Study results and limitations: Estimates drawn from one million T cells were deemed to understate diversity.

J is TRBJ2-3 and V is TRBV6-6, with 8 bases lining up with TRBD1. Material for sequencing was blood. The origin of this receptor is a man at least 80 years old in good health. CDR3 in amino acids: CASSYQGAILPDTQYF. The CDR3 DNA follows: TGTGCCAGCAGTTACCAGGGGGCAATCTTGCCAGATACGCAGTATTTT.